The next 10 T cell receptor beta chains were all read from a single sample in a study of blood T cell repertoires in COVID-19. Libraries were prepared by immunoSEQ multiplex PCR; TCRdb keeps only in-frame clonotypes and omits some of them. The profile shows around 70,000 clones, about nine tenths of them singletons. Material for sequencing was peripheral blood. Receptors originate from a man over 45 with active COVID-19.

The chain has TRBV21-1 and TRBJ1-5; the DNA was not used to check the table's D call, TRBD1. TRBV21-1 is described as a pseudogene. CDR3 length: 15 residues. CDR3 in amino acids: CASSNDRYSNQPQHF. Here the CDR3 DNA reads TGTGCCAGCAGCAATGACAGATATAGCAATCAGCCCCAGCATTTT.

With regard to this clone: Other DNA sequences in this specimen translate into the identical CDR3. The chain has TRBV27 and TRBJ2-7; 8 nucleotides agree with TRBD2. Trimming took 6 bases from V and 2 from J; bases not matched to a gene: 12. CDR3 size: 16 residues. Germline CDR1 reads MNHEY; CDR2 reads SMNVEV (reference sequence). The CDR3: CASSHPSGSLAYEQYF. The CDR3 DNA sequence: TGTGCCAGCAGCCACCCCAGCGGGAGTCTGGCCTACGAGCAGTACTTC.

The J gene is TRBJ2-3, the V gene TRBV19; D possibly corresponds to TRBD1 (6 bases). Germline V gene sequence: CDR1 LNHDA, CDR2 SQIVND (reference sequence). V was trimmed by 5 bases and J by 0 bases, leaving 12 bases between them. The CDR3 totals 15 residues. As DNA, the CDR3 is TGTGCCAGTAGTGCCGGGACACCTAGCACAGATACGCAGTATTTT. Translated: CASSAGTPSTDTQYF. Full variable domain (rest looked up from reference TRBV19 and TRBJ2-3): DGGITQSPKYLFRKEGQNVTLSCEQNLNHDAMYWYRQDPGQGLRLIYYSQIVNDFQKGDIAEGYSVSREKKESFPLTVTSAQKNPTAFYLCASSAGTPSTDTQYFGPGTRLTVL.

The genes are TRBV10-3 and TRBJ2-1, with 9 bases matching TRBD2. The junction had 3 bases not matched to a gene; V was cut back by 4 bases and J by 8 bases. Looked up from germline, CDR1 is ENHRY and CDR2 is SYGVKD. CDR3 length equals 13 residues. CDR3 sequence: CAISGSGSDEQFF. The CDR3 nucleotides read TGTGCCATCAGTGGTAGCGGGAGCGATGAGCAGTTCTTC.

This clone was counted once. This rearrangement joins TRBV5-1 to TRBJ1-3; a possible D gene is TRBD1 (5 bases). CDR3 length equals 14 residues. CDR1 is SGHRS and CDR2 is YFSETQ in the germline V gene. Trimming took off 0 bases at V and 8 bases at J, with 12 bases between the two ends. CDR3 residues: CASSLGIGGDTIYF. CDR3 sequence (DNA): TGCGCCAGCAGCTTGGGTATCGGGGGTGACACCATATATTTT.

The chain employs TRBV19 and TRBJ2-7; tentative D call: TRBD1 (5 bases). V was shortened by 2 bases and J by 0 bases, with 11 bases between the two germline ends. The CDR3 is 15 amino acids. Germline V gene lookup returns CDR1 LNHDA and CDR2 SQIVND (reference sequence). The chain's CDR3 is CASSILPGPSYEQYF. In nucleotides, the CDR3 is TGTGCCAGTAGTATACTGCCAGGGCCCTCCTACGAGCAGTACTTC.

This clone was detected only once. V gene TRBV6-2 or TRBV6-3 combines with J gene TRBJ1-1, with a tentative D call TRBD1 (5 bases). The CDR3 length is 13 residues. V shed 4 bases and J shed 3 bases, with 9 bases lying between them. The V gene's germline CDR1 is MNHEY and CDR2 SVGEGT. CDR3 in amino acids: CASSFDSYTEAFF. The CDR3 bases are TGTGCCAGCAGTTTTGACAGCTACACTGAAGCTTTCTTT.

This clone was seen a few times. The chain is built from TRBV4-3 and TRBJ2-6; D gene ambiguous. This CDR3 has 15 amino acids. With 0 bases removed from V and 1 base from J, the gap between germline ends came to 4 bases. Germline V gene data show CDR1 as LGHNA and CDR2 as YSLEER. The DNA of the CDR3 is TGCGCCAGCAGCCAAGATAATTCTGGGGCCAACGTCCTGACTTTC. Amino acid sequence: CASSQDNSGANVLTF.

This clone was seen only once. In nucleotides, the CDR3 is TGCGCCAGCAGCCAAGCTTCCAGGGGCACCTATGGCTACACCTTC. Its translation is CASSQASRGTYGYTF. V and J are TRBV4-3 and TRBJ1-2, with D possibly being TRBD1 (6 bases). The CDR3 loop spans 15 amino acids. Trimming stripped 1 base from V and 4 bases from J, with 13 bases between. The germline V gene encodes CDR1 LGHNA and CDR2 YSLEER.

The CDR3: CASSLAGVSYNEQFF. Here the CDR3 DNA reads TGTGCCAGTAGTCTAGCGGGGGTCTCCTACAATGAGCAGTTCTTC. The rearrangement joins TRBV19 to TRBJ2-1; the match to TRBD2 covers 10 bases. The CDR3 extends over 15 amino acids. CDR1 and CDR2 from the germline V gene are LNHDA and SQIVND (reference sequence). The J segment lost 0 bases and the V segment lost 5 bases, leaving 1 base of the junction unmatched.